This is a list of T cell receptor beta chains from one sample in a study of cytomegalovirus exposure and HLA in healthy donors. The method was immunoSEQ multiplex PCR; TCRdb's version includes in-frame clones alone and lacks a portion of them. The data show about 130,000 clones, with approximately 69% seen just once and under 4.5% held by the top ten. The sequencing input was PBMCs. The receptor source for this set is a man between 35 and 55 years old in good health and CMV-seropositive. The CDR3 runs from the conserved cysteine through the conserved F or W. The D gene is left open where the match is weak. Rows give clone size only sometimes, using once, few, many, or a class for an expanded clone.

>.|TRBJ2-3|.|TRBV7-8
CASSSVGPAATDTQYF
TGTGCCAGCAGCTCCGTGGGTCCGGCAGCGACAGATACGCAGTATTTT
>.|TRBJ2-1|TRBD1|TRBV28
CASSTRDRGRNEQFF
TGTGCCAGCAGTACCCGGGACAGGGGAAGGAATGAGCAGTTCTTC
>.|TRBJ2-5|TRBD2|TRBV7-2
CASSLSGGGNETQYF
TGTGCCAGCAGCTTGAGCGGGGGGGGGAATGAGACCCAGTACTTC
>.|TRBJ2-3|.|TRBV5-1
CASSLDMASLRKDTQYF
TGCGCCAGCAGCTTGGATATGGCTAGCCTCAGGAAAGATACGCAGTATTTT
>.|TRBJ2-7|TRBD1|TRBV18
CASSPETGDYEQYF
TGTGCCAGCTCACCCGAGACAGGGGACTACGAGCAGTACTTC
>.|TRBJ2-7|.|TRBV7-2
CASSPIRGRQQYF
TGTGCCAGCAGCCCTATACGAGGGCGCCAGCAGTACTTC
>.|TRBJ2-3|TRBD2|TRBV7-9
CATRAGAGEDTQYF
TGTGCCACCAGAGCGGGGGCCGGGGAAGATACGCAGTATTTT
>once|TRBJ2-3|TRBD2|TRBV29-1
CSVETSGVTDTQYF
TGCAGCGTTGAAACTAGCGGGGTGACAGATACGCAGTATTTT
>.|TRBJ2-5|TRBD1|TRBV7-2
CASSLVTGERETQYF
TGTGCCAGCAGCTTAGTGACAGGGGAGAGGGAGACCCAGTACTTC
>.|TRBJ1-1|.|TRBV5-6
CASIPRGYTEAFF
TGTGCCAGCATCCCTCGCGGGTACACTGAAGCTTTCTTT
>.|TRBJ1-5|TRBD1|TRBV7-8
CASSSQGAIPNQPQHF
TGTGCCAGCAGCTCTCAGGGGGCCATACCCAATCAGCCCCAGCATTTT